The entry below gives a single T cell receptor beta chain sequence along with its context. Germline loops: CDR1 SGHRS, CDR2 YFSETQ. The V segment lost 2 bases and the J segment 5 bases; nucleotides outside the gene matches: 3. The CDR3 is made up of 13 amino acids. The entry originates in a study of T cell responses to AZD1222 COVID-19 vaccine. Assay used: immunoSEQ multiplex PCR; TCRdb lists only in-frame clones, some missing. The sample consists of fewer than 100,000 clones, about 88% of them appearing once. The J gene is TRBJ1-1, the V gene TRBV5-1, with 7 bases identical to TRBD1. The source material was peripheral blood, sampled on day 0 of AZD1222 vaccination. The receptor was derived from an adult in good health. The CDR3 DNA follows: TGCGCCAGCAGCTTAGACAGGGTGACTGAAGCTTTCTTT. Translated: CASSLDRVTEAFF.